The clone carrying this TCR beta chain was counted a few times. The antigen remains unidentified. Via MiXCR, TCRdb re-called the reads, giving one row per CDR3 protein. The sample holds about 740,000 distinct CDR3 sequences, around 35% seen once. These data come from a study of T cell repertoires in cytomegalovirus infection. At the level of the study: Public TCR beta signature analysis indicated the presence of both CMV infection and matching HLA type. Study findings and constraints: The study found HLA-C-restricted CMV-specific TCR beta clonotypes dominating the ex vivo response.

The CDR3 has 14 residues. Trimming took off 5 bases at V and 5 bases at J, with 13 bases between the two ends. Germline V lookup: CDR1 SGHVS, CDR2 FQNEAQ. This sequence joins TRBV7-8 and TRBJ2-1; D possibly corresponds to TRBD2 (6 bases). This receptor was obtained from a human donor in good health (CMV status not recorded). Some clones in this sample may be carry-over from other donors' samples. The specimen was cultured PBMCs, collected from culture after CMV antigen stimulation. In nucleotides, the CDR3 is TGTGCCAGCAGCCCCTGGAGGGTGAACAATGAGCAGTTCTTC. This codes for CASSPWRVNNEQFF.